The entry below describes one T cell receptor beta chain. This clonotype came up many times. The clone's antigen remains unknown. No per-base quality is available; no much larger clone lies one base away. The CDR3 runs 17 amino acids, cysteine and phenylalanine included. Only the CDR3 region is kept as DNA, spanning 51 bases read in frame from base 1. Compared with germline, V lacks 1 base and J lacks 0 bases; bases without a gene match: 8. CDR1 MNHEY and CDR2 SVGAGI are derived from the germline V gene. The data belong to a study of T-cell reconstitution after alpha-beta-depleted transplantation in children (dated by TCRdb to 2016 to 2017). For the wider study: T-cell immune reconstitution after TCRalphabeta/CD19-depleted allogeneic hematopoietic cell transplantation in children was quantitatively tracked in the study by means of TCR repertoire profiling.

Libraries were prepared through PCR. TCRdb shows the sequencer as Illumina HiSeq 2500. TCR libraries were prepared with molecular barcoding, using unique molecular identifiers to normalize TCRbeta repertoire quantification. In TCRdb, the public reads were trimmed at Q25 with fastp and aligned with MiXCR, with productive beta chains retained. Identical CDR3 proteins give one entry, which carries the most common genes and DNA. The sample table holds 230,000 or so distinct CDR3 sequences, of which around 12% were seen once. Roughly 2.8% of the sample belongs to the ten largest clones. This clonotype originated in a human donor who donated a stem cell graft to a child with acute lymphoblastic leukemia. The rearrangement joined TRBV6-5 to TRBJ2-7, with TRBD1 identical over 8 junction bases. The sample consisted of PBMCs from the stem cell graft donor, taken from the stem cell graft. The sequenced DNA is TGTGCCAGCAGTTACTTAGGTCCGCAGGGGGCCTCCTACGAGCAGTACTTC. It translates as CASSYLGPQGASYEQYF.